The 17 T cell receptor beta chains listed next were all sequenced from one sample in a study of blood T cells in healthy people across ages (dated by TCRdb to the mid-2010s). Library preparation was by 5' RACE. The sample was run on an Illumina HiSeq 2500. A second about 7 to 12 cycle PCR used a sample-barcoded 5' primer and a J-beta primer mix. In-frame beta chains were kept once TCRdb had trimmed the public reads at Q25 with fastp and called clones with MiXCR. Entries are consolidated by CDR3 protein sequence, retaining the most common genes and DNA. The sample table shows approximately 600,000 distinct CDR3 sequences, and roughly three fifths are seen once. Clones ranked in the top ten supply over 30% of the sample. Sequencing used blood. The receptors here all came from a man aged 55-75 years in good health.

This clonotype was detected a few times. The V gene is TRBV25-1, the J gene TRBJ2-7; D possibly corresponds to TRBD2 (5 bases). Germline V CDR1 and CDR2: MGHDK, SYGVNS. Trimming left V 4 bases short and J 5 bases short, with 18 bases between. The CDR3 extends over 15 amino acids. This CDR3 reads CASSGTGWVPDEQYF. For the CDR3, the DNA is TGTGCCAGCAGTGGGACGGGATGGGTACCTGACGAGCAGTACTTC.

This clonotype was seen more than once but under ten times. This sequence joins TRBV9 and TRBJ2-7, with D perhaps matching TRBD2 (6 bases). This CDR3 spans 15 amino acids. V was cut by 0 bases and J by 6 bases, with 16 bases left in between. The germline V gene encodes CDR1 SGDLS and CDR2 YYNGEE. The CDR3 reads CASSVGPAGLGEQYF. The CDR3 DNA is TGTGCCAGCAGCGTAGGTCCAGCGGGCCTCGGCGAGCAGTACTTC.

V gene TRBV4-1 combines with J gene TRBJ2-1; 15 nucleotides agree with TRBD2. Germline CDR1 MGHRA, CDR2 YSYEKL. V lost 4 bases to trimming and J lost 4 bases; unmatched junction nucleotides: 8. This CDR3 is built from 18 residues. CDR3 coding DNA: TGCGCCAGCAGCCCGGGACTAGCGGGGGGCGGACCATACAATGAGCAGTTCTTC. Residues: CASSPGLAGGGPYNEQFF.

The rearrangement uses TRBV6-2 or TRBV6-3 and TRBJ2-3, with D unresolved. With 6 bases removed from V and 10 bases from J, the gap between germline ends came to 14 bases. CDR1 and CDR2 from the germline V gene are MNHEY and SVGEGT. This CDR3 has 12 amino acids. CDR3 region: CASSPLGVSQYF. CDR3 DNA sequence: TGTGCCAGCAGCCCCCTAGGCGTGTCGCAGTATTTT.

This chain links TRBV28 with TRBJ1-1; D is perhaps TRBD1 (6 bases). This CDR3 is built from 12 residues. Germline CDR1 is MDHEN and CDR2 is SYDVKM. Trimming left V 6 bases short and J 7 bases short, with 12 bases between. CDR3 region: CASSYRDNEAFF. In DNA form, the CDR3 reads TGTGCCAGCAGCTACCGGGACAATGAAGCTTTCTTT. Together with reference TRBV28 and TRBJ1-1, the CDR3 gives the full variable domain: DVKVTQSSRYLVKRTGEKVFLECVQDMDHENMFWYRQDPGLGLRLIYFSYDVKMKEKGDIPEGYSVSREKKERFSLILESASTNQTSMYLCASSYRDNEAFFGQGTRLTVV.

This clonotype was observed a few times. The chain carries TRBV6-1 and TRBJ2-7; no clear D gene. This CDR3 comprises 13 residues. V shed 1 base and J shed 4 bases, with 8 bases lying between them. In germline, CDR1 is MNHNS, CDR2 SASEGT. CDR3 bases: TGTGCCAGCAGTGAAGAGGGCTATTACGAGCAGTACTTC. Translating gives CASSEEGYYEQYF.

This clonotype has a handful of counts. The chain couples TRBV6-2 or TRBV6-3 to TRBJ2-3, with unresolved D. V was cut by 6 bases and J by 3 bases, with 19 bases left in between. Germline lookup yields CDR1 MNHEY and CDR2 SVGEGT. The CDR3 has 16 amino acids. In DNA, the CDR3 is TGTGCCAGCAGCGACATAGCCTGGGTAGGGACAGATACGCAGTATTTT. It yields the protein CASSDIAWVGTDTQYF.

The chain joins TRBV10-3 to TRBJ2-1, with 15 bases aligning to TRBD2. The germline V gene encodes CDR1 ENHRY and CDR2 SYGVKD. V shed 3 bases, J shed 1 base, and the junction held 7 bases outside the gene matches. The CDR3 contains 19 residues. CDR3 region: CAISDTGTSGGRSYNEQFF. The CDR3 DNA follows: TGTGCCATCAGTGATACCGGGACTAGCGGGGGGCGATCCTACAATGAGCAGTTCTTC.

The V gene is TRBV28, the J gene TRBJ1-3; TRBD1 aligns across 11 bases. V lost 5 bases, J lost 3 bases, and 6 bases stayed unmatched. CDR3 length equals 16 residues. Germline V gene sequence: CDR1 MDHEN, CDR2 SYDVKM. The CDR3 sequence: CASSLWTGGSGNTIYF. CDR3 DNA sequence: TGTGCCAGCAGTCTCTGGACAGGGGGCAGTGGAAACACCATATATTTT.

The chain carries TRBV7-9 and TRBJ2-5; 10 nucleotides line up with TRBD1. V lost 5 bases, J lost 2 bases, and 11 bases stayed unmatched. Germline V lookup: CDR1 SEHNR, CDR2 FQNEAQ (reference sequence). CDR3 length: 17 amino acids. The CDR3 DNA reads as TGTGCCAGCAGCCCTAGACAGGGGGCGCAGGGACAAGAGACCCAGTACTTC. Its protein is CASSPRQGAQGQETQYF.

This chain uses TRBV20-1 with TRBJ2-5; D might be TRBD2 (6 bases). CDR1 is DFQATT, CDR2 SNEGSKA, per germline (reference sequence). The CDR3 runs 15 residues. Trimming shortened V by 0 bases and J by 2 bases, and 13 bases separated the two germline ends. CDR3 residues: CSARDSRDWQETQYF. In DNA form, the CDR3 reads TGCAGTGCTAGAGATAGCAGGGACTGGCAAGAGACCCAGTACTTC.

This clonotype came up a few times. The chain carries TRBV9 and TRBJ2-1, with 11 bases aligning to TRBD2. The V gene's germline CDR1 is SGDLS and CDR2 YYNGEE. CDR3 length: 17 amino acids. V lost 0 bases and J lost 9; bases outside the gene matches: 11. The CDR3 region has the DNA TGTGCCAGCAGCGTAGAGGTTGGGGCTAGCGGGGGGTTTGAGCAGTTCTTC. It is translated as CASSVEVGASGGFEQFF.

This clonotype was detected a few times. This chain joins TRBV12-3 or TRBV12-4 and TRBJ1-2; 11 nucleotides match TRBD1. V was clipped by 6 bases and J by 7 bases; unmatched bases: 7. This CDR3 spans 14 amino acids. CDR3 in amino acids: CASSSGTGGRGYTF. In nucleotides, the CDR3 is TGTGCCAGCAGCTCCGGGACAGGGGGACGTGGCTACACCTTC.

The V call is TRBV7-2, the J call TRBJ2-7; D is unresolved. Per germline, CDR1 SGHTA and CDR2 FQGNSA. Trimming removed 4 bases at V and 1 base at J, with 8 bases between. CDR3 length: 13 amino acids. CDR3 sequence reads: CASSSDPSYEQYF. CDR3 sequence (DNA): TGTGCCAGCAGCTCTGACCCTTCCTACGAGCAGTACTTC.

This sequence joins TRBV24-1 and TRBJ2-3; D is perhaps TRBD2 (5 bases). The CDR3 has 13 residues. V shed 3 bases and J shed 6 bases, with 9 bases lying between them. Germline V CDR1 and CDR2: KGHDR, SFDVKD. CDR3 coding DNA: TGTGCCACCAGTGATGGGTGGGAGGATACGCAGTATTTT. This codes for CATSDGWEDTQYF.

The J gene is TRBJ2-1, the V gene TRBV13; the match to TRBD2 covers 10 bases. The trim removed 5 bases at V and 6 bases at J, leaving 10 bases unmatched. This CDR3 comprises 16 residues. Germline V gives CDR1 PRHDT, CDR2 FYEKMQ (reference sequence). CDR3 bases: TGTGCCAGCAGCCCAGCGGGGGGGCCGGGTGGCAATGAGCAGTTCTTC. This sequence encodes CASSPAGGPGGNEQFF.

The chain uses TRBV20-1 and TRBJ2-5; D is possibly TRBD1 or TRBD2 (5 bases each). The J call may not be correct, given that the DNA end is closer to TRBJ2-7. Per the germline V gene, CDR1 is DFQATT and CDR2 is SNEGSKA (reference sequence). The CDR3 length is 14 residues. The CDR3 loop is CSAMIPGASAEQYF. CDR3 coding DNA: TGCAGTGCTATGATACCCGGGGCCTCTGCCGAGCAGTACTTC.